Listed below are T cell receptor beta chains from one sample, sequenced in a study of T cell changes during pregnancy in multiple sclerosis. The table came from immunoSEQ multiplex PCR; TCRdb's copy has only in-frame clones and leaves some out. Of roughly 47,000 clones in the sample, roughly 87% were seen once. The specimen was CD4+ T cells from peripheral blood mononuclear cells, collected after pregnancy. The receptors come from a female donor with multiple sclerosis, enrolled in a pregnancy study. The CDR3 runs from the conserved cysteine through the conserved F or W. A D gene is named only where the DNA matches it firmly. For some rows the clone size is stated as once, few or many, or as a class when expanded; others skip it.

d_gene	v_gene	j_gene	abundance	CDR3nt	CDR3aa
.	TRBV2	TRBJ2-2	.	TGTGCCAGCAGTGTCGGCAGGGCAATTTTCGGGGAGCTGTTTTTT	CASSVGRAIFGELFF
TRBD2	TRBV11-2	TRBJ2-3	.	TGTGCCAGCAGCCCTCTACTAGCGGGGCCACTTAATACGCAGTATTTT	CASSPLLAGPLNTQYF
.	TRBV5-4	TRBJ2-7	.	TGTGCCAGCAGCTTGGGGCGGAACTCCTACGAGCAGTACTTC	CASSLGRNSYEQYF
.	TRBV28	TRBJ1-3	.	TGTGCCAGCAGCCAGATCGCCGACACCATATATTTT	CASSQIADTIYF
TRBD2	TRBV4-1	TRBJ2-7	.	TGCGCCAGCAGCCGAGGGACTAGAGGCTACGAGCAGTACTTC	CASSRGTRGYEQYF
.	TRBV28	TRBJ2-2	.	TGTGCCAGCAGTTCACCGGCAGGGGACACCGGGGAGCTGTTTTTT	CASSSPAGDTGELFF
TRBD1	TRBV11-2	TRBJ2-5	.	TGTGCCAGCAGCTCCTGGGACAGGGGTCGACAAGAGACCCAGTACTTC	CASSSWDRGRQETQYF
TRBD1	TRBV5-1	TRBJ1-2	once	TGCGCCAGCAGCCCGGGACAGCCCCTGGGCTATGGCTACACCTTC	CASSPGQPLGYGYTF
TRBD2	TRBV18	TRBJ2-2	.	TGTGCCAGCTCACCCCGACTAGCGGGAGAGACCGGGGAGCTGTTTTTT	CASSPRLAGETGELFF
.	TRBV15	TRBJ2-7	.	TGTGCCACCAGCAGAAAGGCCGGGGACTACGAGCAGTACTTC	CATSRKAGDYEQYF
TRBD1	TRBV4-2	TRBJ2-7	.	TGTGCCAGCAGCCAAGAAAAGGACAGGGGCTACGAGCAGTACTTC	CASSQEKDRGYEQYF
TRBD2	TRBV4-2	TRBJ2-2	once	TGTGCCAGCAGCCGTCAGACCCTAGCGGGAGGGCCGGGGGAGGAGCTGTTTTTT	CASSRQTLAGGPGEELFF
TRBD2	TRBV7-2	TRBJ2-3	.	TGTGCCAGCACCCTTAGCGGGAGGGTCGACAATACGCAGTATTTT	CASTLSGRVDNTQYF
.	TRBV7-9	TRBJ2-1	.	TGTGCCAGCAGCTCTTTCCGGTCCAATGAGCAGTTCTTC	CASSSFRSNEQFF
.	TRBV6-1	TRBJ1-5	few	TGTGCCAGCAGGGAGGGGCTGAATCAGCCCCAGCATTTT	CASREGLNQPQHF
TRBD2	TRBV6-5	TRBJ2-7	.	TGTGCCAGCAGGGGGGGGGACTCAATCTCCTACGAGCAGTACTTC	CASRGGDSISYEQYF
TRBD1	TRBV7-3	TRBJ1-2	.	TGTGCCAGCAGCTTAGCACAGGGGATTGGCTACACCTTC	CASSLAQGIGYTF
TRBD1	TRBV14	TRBJ1-3	.	TGTGCCAGCAGCCAATCCGACAGGGCCCTCAAAATCTCTGGAAACACCATATATTTT	CASSQSDRALKISGNTIYF
TRBD2	TRBV4-3	TRBJ2-3	.	TGCGCCAGCAGCCAAGGACTAGCGGGCACAGATACGCAGTATTTT	CASSQGLAGTDTQYF
.	TRBV5-1	TRBJ1-1	.	TGCGCCAGCAGCCCCGGGACTCAGAACACTGAAGCTTTCTTT	CASSPGTQNTEAFF
TRBD2	TRBV10-1	TRBJ2-7	.	TGCGCCAGCGCTAGCGGGAGTTACGAGCAGTACTTC	CASASGSYEQYF
TRBD2	TRBV13	TRBJ2-1	.	TGTGCCAGCAGATTCTCCCTAGCGGGGTACAATGAGCAGTTCTTC	CASRFSLAGYNEQFF
.	TRBV20-1	TRBJ1-2	.	TGCATCTATGCGGGGGGCGGTGGCTACACCTTC	CIYAGGGGYTF
TRBD2	TRBV28	TRBJ2-3	.	TGTGCCAGCAGTTACGCGGGAGAACACACAGATACGCAGTATTTT	CASSYAGEHTDTQYF
TRBD2	TRBV6-4	TRBJ2-7	.	TGTGCCAGCAGTACTAGCGGGGAGTCTGGCTCCTACGAGCAGTACTTC	CASSTSGESGSYEQYF
.	TRBV12-5	TRBJ2-3	.	TGTGCTAGTGGTAGCGGACTTACGCAGTATTTT	CASGSGLTQYF
TRBD2	TRBV5-6	TRBJ2-5	once	TGTGCCAGCAGCTTCACTAGCGGGACCCAAGAGACCCAGTACTTC	CASSFTSGTQETQYF
TRBD1	TRBV7-2	TRBJ2-3	.	TGTGCCAGCACCCGGACAGGGGTCGGTACAGATACGCAGTATTTT	CASTRTGVGTDTQYF
TRBD2	TRBV6-4	TRBJ2-1	.	TGTGCCAGCAGTGACCCACCAGGGAGCGGGAAATACAATGAGCAGTTCTTC	CASSDPPGSGKYNEQFF
.	TRBV16	TRBJ2-6	.	TGTGCCAGCAGCCAATCAGGGGTCTCTGGGGCCAACGTCCTGACTTTC	CASSQSGVSGANVLTF
.	TRBV19	TRBJ1-1	.	TGTGCCAGTAGTATAAGGGGAGGGACGGGGACTGAAGCTTTCTTT	CASSIRGGTGTEAFF
.	TRBV30	TRBJ2-3	.	TGTGCCTGGAGTGTTCTTATCTGGACAGATGCGCAGTATTTT	CAWSVLIWTDAQYF
TRBD1	TRBV4-1	TRBJ2-1	.	TGCGCCAGCAGCCCGTGGGACAGTAGGGACAATGAGCAGTTCTTC	CASSPWDSRDNEQFF
.	TRBV6-5	TRBJ2-1	.	TGTGCCAGCAGTTCCGACACCAGCTCCTACAATGAGCAGTTCTTC	CASSSDTSSYNEQFF
.	TRBV2	TRBJ2-1	.	TGTGCCAGCAGTGAAGAGGGAGGCTCCTACAATGAGCAGTTCTTC	CASSEEGGSYNEQFF
.	TRBV5-6	TRBJ1-2	.	TGTGCCAGCAGCCCGTGGGGGGGGGTCTATGGCTACACCTTC	CASSPWGGVYGYTF
.	TRBV28	TRBJ1-1	once	TGTGCCAGCAGTCCCAAAAGCTATTGGGCGAACACTGAAGCTTTCTTT	CASSPKSYWANTEAFF
TRBD2	TRBV6-4	TRBJ2-3	once	TGTGCCAGCAGTGAAGCGGGAGGGCCTGCAGATACGCAGTATTTT	CASSEAGGPADTQYF
.	TRBV18	TRBJ2-2	.	TGTGCCAGCTCACCTATGACACTGACCGGGGAGCTGTTTTTT	CASSPMTLTGELFF
TRBD1	TRBV9	TRBJ2-1	.	TGTGCCAGCAGCGTCGGATGGGGGACAGGAAGTATGGGGGAGCAGTTCTTC	CASSVGWGTGSMGEQFF
.	TRBV16	TRBJ1-4	.	TGTGCCACCTTACAGACAACTAATGAAAAACTGTTTTTT	CATLQTTNEKLFF
.	TRBV10-3	TRBJ1-1	.	TGTGCCATCAGTGAGAGGGGGGAGGGGGAGACTGAAGCTTTCTTT	CAISERGEGETEAFF
TRBD1	TRBV30	TRBJ2-7	.	TGTGCCTGGAGTGTACAGGGGCTCTACGAGCAGTACTTC	CAWSVQGLYEQYF
.	TRBV2	TRBJ2-6	.	TGTGCCAGCAGTGTTGAGGCTCGCTCTGGGGCCAACGTCCTGACTTTC	CASSVEARSGANVLTF
TRBD1	TRBV30	TRBJ1-2	.	TGTGCCTGGAGTGTCAAAAGGGGGCGGTATGGCTACACCTTC	CAWSVKRGRYGYTF
TRBD2	TRBV11-2	TRBJ2-7	.	TGTGCCAGCAGCCCGGGGGGGGGACTAGCGGACTACGAGCAGTACTTC	CASSPGGGLADYEQYF
TRBD1	TRBV4-3	TRBJ1-2	.	TGCGCCAGCAGCCAGCACCATGGGACAGGGAACTATGGCTACACCTTC	CASSQHHGTGNYGYTF
.	TRBV7-3	TRBJ2-5	once	TGTGCCAGCAGCTTAAAGGGGGAGACCCAGTACTTC	CASSLKGETQYF
TRBD2	TRBV19	TRBJ2-3	.	TGTGCCAGTAGTATGGAAGCGGGAGGCAGAGATACGCAGTATTTT	CASSMEAGGRDTQYF